There are a few counts of the clone carrying this T cell receptor (beta chain). The antigen is undetermined. The data were obtained in a study of cytomegalovirus exposure and HLA in healthy donors. This CDR3 is built from 16 residues. Per germline, CDR1 MNHEY and CDR2 SMNVEV (reference sequence). V lost 3 bases, J lost 6 bases, and 21 bases lay in between. General study findings and limits: Researchers counted around 160 TCR beta chains as cytomegalovirus-associated. In vitro data verified a few CMV-associated chains as specific for CMV antigens. TCR clusters originating in the first cohort tended to co-occur in the 120 validation repertoires, according to a later analysis.

The assay was immunoSEQ multiplex PCR, and TCRdb's table has in-frame clones only and misses some. The profile shows around 160,000 clones, almost 85% of them singletons. This receptor was taken from a man aged 30 to 45 in good health and CMV-seropositive. The chain joins TRBV27 to TRBJ2-7, with D tentatively TRBD1 (5 bases). The sequenced sample consisted of PBMCs. CDR3 amino acids: CASSFDQQGNVREQYF. The CDR3 DNA reads TGTGCCAGCAGTTTCGATCAGCAGGGCAACGTGCGCGAGCAGTACTTC.